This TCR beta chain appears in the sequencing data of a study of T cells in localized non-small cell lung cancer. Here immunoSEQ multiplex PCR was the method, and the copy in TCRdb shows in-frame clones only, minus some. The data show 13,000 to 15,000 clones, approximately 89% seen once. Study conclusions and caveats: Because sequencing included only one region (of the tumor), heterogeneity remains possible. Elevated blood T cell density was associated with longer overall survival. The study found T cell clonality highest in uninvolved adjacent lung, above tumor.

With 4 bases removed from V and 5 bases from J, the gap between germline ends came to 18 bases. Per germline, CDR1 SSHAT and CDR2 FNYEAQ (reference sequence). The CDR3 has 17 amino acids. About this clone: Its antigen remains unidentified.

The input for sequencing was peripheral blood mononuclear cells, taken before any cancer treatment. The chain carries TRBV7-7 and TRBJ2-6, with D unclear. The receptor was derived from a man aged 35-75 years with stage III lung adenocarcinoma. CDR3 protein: CASSYCKPQSRANVLTF. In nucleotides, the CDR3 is TGTGCCAGCAGCTATTGCAAGCCACAAAGTCGGGCCAACGTCCTGACTTTC.